What follows describes a single T cell receptor beta chain. The target antigen is unknown. This record comes from a study of T cell responses to AZD1222 COVID-19 vaccine. Study findings and constraints: Increased Spike-specific TCR breadth and depth were observed after two AZD1222 doses.

Clones were read by immunoSEQ multiplex PCR, and TCRdb kept only the in-frame ones, dropping some. The data contain roughly 200,000 clones, over 85% of them seen just once; the ten biggest clones take up around 0.97%. In germline, CDR1 is KGHSH, CDR2 LQKENI. The length of the CDR3 is 12 residues. With 3 bases removed from V and 8 bases from J, the gap between germline ends came to 7 bases. The TCR was taken from an adult who received the MenACWY meningococcal vaccine as a control. This specimen was peripheral blood, taken 28 days after the second dose of the MenACWY control vaccine. The chain is built from TRBV18 and TRBJ1-4; D might be TRBD1 (5 bases). The CDR3 DNA reads TGTGCCAGCTCACCCGGACAAGAAAAACTGTTTTTT. Translated, it gives CASSPGQEKLFF. The entire variable domain, with the rest obtained from reference TRBV18 and TRBJ1-4, is as follows: NAGVMQNPRHLVRRRGQEARLRCSPMKGHSHVYWYRQLPEEGLKFMVYLQKENIIDESGMPKERFSAEFPKEGPSILRIQQVVRGDSAAYFCASSPGQEKLFFGSGTQLSVL.